This T cell receptor beta chain came from a study of shared clonotypes between healthy human individuals. Background on the study: Per donor, three plates held CD4 naive cells, three held CD4 memory, two held CD8 naive and one held CD8 memory.

Under the authors' procedure: Quality scores were absent from the junction-only immunoSEQ sequences, so filtering differed. Data came from immunoSEQ multiplex PCR; TCRdb stores just in-frame clones and leaves some out. For V, J and clone size, that table is used; D and trimming come from the DNA. The table lists fewer than 850,000 clones, roughly 96% of them singletons, with about 0.21% in the top ten. Naivety among CD8 cells was defined by CD45RO negativity and positive CCR7 selection, thereby excluding terminally differentiated effector memory CD45RA+ cells. Donation came from healthy HIV-negative adults that had no recent acute infections or vaccinations. Overall study results and limits: Unshared clonotypes carried lower generation probabilities than those common to all four donors.

This clone was seen a single time. Its target is not known. Other DNA sequences from this sample encode an identical CDR3 as well. V was clipped by 6 bases and J by 6 bases, with 17 bases between them. Per germline, CDR1 MNHEY and CDR2 SMNVEV (reference sequence). There are 14 residues in the CDR3. V gene TRBV27 combines with J gene TRBJ1-1, with a possible D match to TRBD1 (6 bases). Sequencing was carried out using naive CD8+ T cells sorted from blood. This TCR derives from a man aged 25-45 years in good health. CDR3 loop: CASSLQGVGAEAFF. CDR3 sequence (DNA): TGTGCCAGCAGCCTACAGGGCGTTGGGGCTGAAGCTTTCTTT.